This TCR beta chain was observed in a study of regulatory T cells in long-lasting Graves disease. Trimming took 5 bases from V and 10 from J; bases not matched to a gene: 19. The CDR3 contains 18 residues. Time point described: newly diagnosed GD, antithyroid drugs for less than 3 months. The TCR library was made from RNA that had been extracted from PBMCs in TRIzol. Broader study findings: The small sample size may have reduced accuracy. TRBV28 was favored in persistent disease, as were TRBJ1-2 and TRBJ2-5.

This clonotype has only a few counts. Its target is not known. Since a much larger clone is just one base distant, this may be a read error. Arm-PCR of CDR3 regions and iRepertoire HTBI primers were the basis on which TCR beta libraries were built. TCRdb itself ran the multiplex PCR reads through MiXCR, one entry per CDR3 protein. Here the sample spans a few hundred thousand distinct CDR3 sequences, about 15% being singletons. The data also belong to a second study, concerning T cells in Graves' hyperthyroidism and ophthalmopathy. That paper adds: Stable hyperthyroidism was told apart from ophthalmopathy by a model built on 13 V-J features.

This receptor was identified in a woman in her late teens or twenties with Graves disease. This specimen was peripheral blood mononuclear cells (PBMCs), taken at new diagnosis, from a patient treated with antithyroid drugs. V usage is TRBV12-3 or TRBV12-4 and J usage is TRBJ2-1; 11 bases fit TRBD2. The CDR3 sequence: CASSGRTSGPSYSYEQFF. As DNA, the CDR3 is TGTGCCAGCAGTGGACGGACTAGCGGGCCGAGTTATAGCTACGAGCAGTTCTTC.